The source of this T cell receptor (beta chain) is a study of human T cells and chemical hapten exposure (dated by TCRdb to the early 2020s). Describing the broader study: For sensitization, 2% DPC in acetone was applied to a 2 cm by 2 cm area of upper inner arm skin. Patients additionally received weekly therapeutic DPC doses to the scalp throughout the approximately 25-week study period. Patch testing was done on the upper back using Finn chambers containing 0.01% DPC, and results were scored after 6 days according to International Contact Dermatitis Research Group standards. The patient cohort, mostly female, included alopecia areata with under or over 50% scalp involvement, alopecia totalis and alopecia universalis. The libraries were sequenced as a pool, and the TCR yield per sample differed mostly because of small variations in library volumes within the pool. The study tracked peripheral blood TCR repertoire changes in vivo during primary and secondary sensitization to the hapten diphenylcyclopropenone (DPC) in alopecia patients. Blood was sampled from patients pre-sensitization (week 0) and at 2, 6 and about 24 weeks after DPC sensitization. Blood for TCR sequencing was provided by twenty-nine alopecia patients at one to four time points (pre-sensitization, 2, 6 and 24 weeks). The research as a whole found: DPC sensitization did not change how many TCRs were above 1 in 1000 frequency, and no evidence was found of alterations in global repertoire structure. Alopecia, a presumed autoimmune disease, was present in all patients, so the immune response of the patients might differ from that of healthy individuals. Significantly more large CDR3 similarity clusters were formed by expanded TCRs than by pre-sensitization or healthy control sets, consistent with antigen-driven responses. Repeated subsampling changed both the strength of the expansion versus patch-test correlation and the threshold at which that correlation became significant. Patch test score correlated positively with the number of PT1 expanded TCRs, reaching significance at thresholds 8, 16 and 32 but not at 4.

The library was prepared using RACE. The listed sequencing device is NextSeq 500. During library preparation, unique molecular identifiers were attached to individual cDNA molecules so that TCRs could be counted in a quantitative, reproducible way. Each blood RNA sample was used to sequence both TCR alpha and TCR beta chains. Per the original workflow: The median number of TCRs per sample was roughly 100,000, ranging from roughly 20,000 to 690,600. The Decombinator software suite was used to annotate V, J and CDR3 in the TCR reads. For the PS versus PT1 abundance plots, all samples were subsampled to the same number of TCRs (28,000). TCRs were defined as expanded if absent before sensitization and observed at least eight times at the 2-week time point. Starting from the raw public reads, TCRdb applied fastp trimming at Q25, assembled clones with MiXCR and retained in-frame beta chains. Rows with one shared CDR3 protein collapse into an entry with the most common genes and DNA. Here the V and J calls rest on TCRdb's processing, not on the authors' analysis. For this sample the table gives 150,000 to 200,000 distinct CDR3 sequences, of which 13% to 15% were detected only once. The ten largest clones represent less than 2% of the sample.

This sample's time point label indicates: patch test 1, 2 weeks after DPC sensitization. The treatment or condition label, read with the paper, signifies: therapeutic diphenylcyclopropenone sensitization with weekly scalp DPC. Blood at each patch-test visit was drawn before the patch test was applied. To be eligible, patients had to be aged 18 to 70, diagnosed with alopecia and judged suitable for DPC therapy, while pregnant patients were excluded. Unfractionated whole blood was collected in Tempus Blood RNA tubes, and total RNA was extracted from that blood. Comments on this clonotype: Which antigen it targets is not known. Base qualities are not recorded, but no much larger clone differs from it by a single base.

The CDR3 numbers 13 residues from cysteine through phenylalanine. Only CDR3 DNA is held: 39 bases, read in frame from base 1. Sequences MDHEN (CDR1) and SYDVKM (CDR2) are obtained from the germline V gene. Between the V and J ends, shortened by 4 bases and 7 bases respectively, the junction contains 11 bases. This sequence was found in a woman in her 30s with alopecia areata. Some clones in this sample may be carry-over from other donors' samples. Here the sequenced sample was whole blood, taken in connection with sensitization to the hapten diphenylcyclopropenone (DPC). In this chain, TRBV28 is recombined with TRBJ1-5; no confident D gene assignment can be made. This receptor has the CDR3 CASSSPDWQPQHF. The nucleotide sequence reads as follows: TGTGCCAGCAGTTCCCCGGATTGGCAGCCCCAGCATTTT.